One sample yielded the 24 T cell receptor beta chains listed below, sequenced in a study of CD8+ T cells in alopecia areata. As to treatment: oral pan-JAK inhibitor, 5-10 mg twice daily. RNA, once extracted, was reverse transcribed into cDNA for use as the sequencing template. Sequencing was performed with immunoSEQ multiplex PCR; in TCRdb, only in-frame clones are kept and a portion is missing. The top ten clones hold around 0.48% of a sample with approximately 220,000 clones, roughly two fifths of them seen once. The sequences come from CD4+ T cells sorted from blood, collected between weeks 30 and 35, from a patient treated with tofacitinib. These receptors originate from a human donor with alopecia areata.

This clone was counted between two and nine times. This chain connects TRBV6-1 to TRBJ2-1; 13 bases fit TRBD2. Trimming at V came to 4 bases and at J to 12 bases, leaving 6 bases not matched to a gene. The CDR3 is 14 residues long. Per germline, CDR1 MNHNS and CDR2 SASEGT. The DNA of the CDR3 is TGTGCCAGCAGTGTACGGACTAGCGGGAGTGCGCAGTTCTTC. Amino acids: CASSVRTSGSAQFF.

CDR3 loop: CASSSGSTDTQYF. CDR3 DNA sequence: TGCGCCAGCAGCTCCGGGAGCACAGATACGCAGTATTTT. The J gene is TRBJ2-3, the V gene TRBV5-1; no firm D call. This CDR3 region has 13 residues. The V end lost 3 bases, the J end lost 0 bases, and 5 bases lay between the germline ends. Germline-derived CDR1 and CDR2 are SGHRS and YFSETQ.

This clone was seen a few times. J is TRBJ2-3 and V is TRBV5-1, with 9 bases identical to TRBD2. This CDR3 has 16 residues. Trimming removed 0 bases from V and 6 bases from J; junction bases left unmatched: 8. Germline lookup yields CDR1 SGHRS and CDR2 YFSETQ. The CDR3 here is CASSLAGGRALDTQYF. DNA for the CDR3: TGCGCCAGCAGCTTGGCGGGCGGGAGGGCCCTGGATACGCAGTATTTT.

The chain links TRBV18 to TRBJ2-7; D is ambiguous. The CDR3 length is 16 residues. CDR1 and CDR2 (germline): KGHSH, LQKENI. Trimming took off 2 bases at V and 3 bases at J, with 17 bases between the two ends. The CDR3 protein is CASSPGLLVDHYEQYF. Here the CDR3 DNA reads TGTGCCAGCTCACCAGGGCTCCTAGTGGATCACTACGAGCAGTACTTC.

The chain couples TRBV4-1 to TRBJ2-5, with TRBD2 matching over 8 bases. The CDR3 spans 14 residues. Germline trimming cut 4 bases from V and 5 bases from J; bases unmatched to any gene: 6. Looked up from germline, CDR1 is MGHRA and CDR2 is YSYEKL. CDR3 DNA sequence: TGCGCCAGCAGCCTCCGGACTAGCAGGGAGACCCAGTACTTC. It specifies CASSLRTSRETQYF.

This clone has a handful of counts. The chain employs TRBV9 and TRBJ1-1; D remains unclear. Per germline, CDR1 SGDLS and CDR2 YYNGEE. The V gene lost 4 bases and the J gene lost 6 bases, with 13 bases spanning the gap. The CDR3 is 13 residues long. CDR3 coding DNA: TGTGCCAGCAGCCAACGGGCCTCCGCTGAAGCTTTCTTT. This codes for CASSQRASAEAFF.

This clone has a handful of counts. The rearrangement joins TRBV6-6 to TRBJ2-7, with 7 bases matching TRBD1. The CDR3 has 14 amino acids. V shed 5 bases and J 0 bases; nucleotides not matched to a gene: 4. Germline V gene lookup returns CDR1 MNHNY and CDR2 SVGAGI (reference sequence). The CDR3 sequence: CASSHRDSSYEQYF. In DNA form, the CDR3 reads TGTGCCAGCAGTCATCGGGACAGCTCCTACGAGCAGTACTTC.

V and J are TRBV7-9 and TRBJ2-3; D is possibly TRBD2 (5 bases). The CDR3 sequence is 12 residues long. CDR1 is SEHNR and CDR2 is FQNEAQ in the germline V gene (reference sequence). Trimming stripped 1 base from V and 11 bases from J, with 10 bases between. CDR3 sequence: CASSLVFRGQYF. CDR3 nucleotide sequence: TGTGCCAGCAGCTTAGTTTTCCGGGGGCAGTATTTT.

This clone has a count of ten or more. V is TRBV2 and J is TRBJ2-7, with D possibly matching TRBD2 (6 bases). Germline V gives CDR1 SNHLY, CDR2 FYNNEI. The CDR3 runs to 13 residues. V was pared by 8 bases and J by 5 bases, with 16 bases between. The CDR3 here is CASRAGTRDEQYF. In DNA form, the CDR3 reads TGTGCCAGCCGTGCGGGAACAAGGGACGAGCAGTACTTC.

The V call is TRBV27, the J call TRBJ1-4; D not resolved. The CDR3 length is 16 residues. V was cut by 4 bases and J by 6 bases, with 18 bases left in between. CDR1 and CDR2 from the germline V gene are MNHEY and SMNVEV (reference sequence). The CDR3 DNA reads TGTGCCAGCAGTTCCCCCCGGTGGAACACCGATGAAAAACTGTTTTTT. The encoded protein is CASSSPRWNTDEKLFF.

To note about this clone: Other DNA sequences from this sample encode an identical CDR3 as well. The chain links TRBV30 to TRBJ1-3; TRBD1 aligns across 8 bases. V lost 3 bases and J lost 0; bases outside the gene matches: 7. Germline CDR1 GTSNPN, CDR2 SVGIG (reference sequence). This CDR3 has 16 amino acids. The CDR3 nucleotides are TGTGCCTGGAGGGGAACAGGGGGTCTCTCTGGAAACACCATATATTTT. This gives the protein CAWRGTGGLSGNTIYF.

V usage is TRBV7-2 and J usage is TRBJ2-3; possible D gene TRBD1, 6 bases. Germline CDR1 and CDR2: SGHTA and FQGNSA. The CDR3 is made up of 17 amino acids. V was cut by 6 bases and J by 1 base, with 20 bases left in between. The DNA for the CDR3 is TGTGCCAGCAGTAAGGGATTGGGCGCAGGGGGCACAGATACGCAGTATTTT. Translating it yields CASSKGLGAGGTDTQYF.

This clone was seen a handful of times. V gene TRBV11-2 combines with J gene TRBJ1-2; 9 bases are shared with TRBD1. V lost 0 bases and J lost 5; bases outside the gene matches: 4. The CDR3 is made up of 15 amino acids. The germline gives CDR1 SGHAT, CDR2 FQNNGV. As DNA, the CDR3 is TGTGCCAGCAGCTTAGATCTCGGACAGGGGTATGGCTACACCTTC. Translation gives CASSLDLGQGYGYTF.

A few counts support this clone. One end of the junction varies from germline; a read error may be responsible. The chain joins TRBV6-6 to TRBJ1-1, with 9 bases identical to TRBD1. The length of the CDR3 is 15 residues. From germline, CDR1 is MNHNY and CDR2 SVGAGI (reference sequence). The DNA for the CDR3 is TGTGCCAGCAGGTACTCGGGACAGGGGAACACTGAAGCTTTCTTT. This sequence encodes CASRYSGQGNTEAFF.

The chain combines TRBV18 with TRBJ1-3, with D unresolved. Germline V gene data show CDR1 as KGHSH and CDR2 as LQKENI. V lost 2 bases, J lost 1 base, and 3 bases lay in between. The CDR3 contains 13 residues. This CDR3 reads CASSPGSGNTIYF. The CDR3 DNA sequence: TGTGCCAGCTCACCAGGGTCTGGAAACACCATATATTTT.

This sequence joins TRBV11-2 and TRBJ2-7; D remains ambiguous. Germline assignment: CDR1 SGHAT and CDR2 FQNNGV. The V and J ends lost 4 bases and 2 bases respectively, with 15 bases between them. This CDR3 has 15 amino acids. The CDR3: CASSSLKGNPYEQYF. The CDR3 region has the DNA TGTGCCAGCAGCTCCCTAAAAGGGAACCCCTACGAGCAGTACTTC.

The table lists this clone with a few counts. The chain combines TRBV14 with TRBJ2-1; 10 bases align to TRBD2. Germline V CDR1 and CDR2: SGHDN, FVKESK. The V and J ends lost 4 bases and 10 bases, in that order; junction bases with no gene match: 10. The CDR3 runs 15 residues. The CDR3 region has the DNA TGTGCCAGCAGCCGCCGGAGCGGGGGGGCGGAGGAGCAGTTCTTC. Amino acids: CASSRRSGGAEEQFF.

This clone was observed a single time. The V call is TRBV5-1, the J call TRBJ2-1; 8 bases fit TRBD2. The CDR3 has 16 residues. Trimming took 0 bases from V and 5 from J; bases not matched to a gene: 7. Germline V gives CDR1 SGHRS, CDR2 YFSETQ. The DNA of the CDR3 is TGCGCCAGCAGCTTGGTGTCGAGCGGGGGAAACAATGAGCAGTTCTTC. Its translation: CASSLVSSGGNNEQFF.

The gene calls are TRBV5-6 and TRBJ2-5, with 9 bases identical to TRBD2. Germline CDR1 and CDR2: SGHDT and YYEEEE. Losses at the gene ends were 3 bases for V and 5 bases for J; bases not matched to a gene: 8. The CDR3 sequence is 15 residues long. The CDR3: CASSWYSGSGETQYF. CDR3 coding DNA: TGTGCCAGCAGCTGGTATAGCGGGAGTGGGGAGACCCAGTACTTC. Supplemented by reference TRBV5-6 and TRBJ2-5, the full variable domain reads DAGVTQSPTHLIKTRGQQVTLRCSPKSGHDTVSWYQQALGQGPQFIFQYYEEEERQRGNFPDRFSGHQFPNYSSELNVNALLLGDSALYLCASSWYSGSGETQYFGPGTRLLVL.

This clone was detected only a few times. This chain connects TRBV6-1 to TRBJ2-5; 7 positions match TRBD1. V trimming: 5 bases; J trimming: 4 bases; junction bases outside the gene matches: 1. Germline V gene data show CDR1 as MNHNS and CDR2 as SASEGT. CDR3 size: 12 residues. Here the CDR3 DNA reads TGTGCCAGCAGTCGACAGGGAGAGACCCAGTACTTC. Translation gives CASSRQGETQYF.

This clone has a single count. V gene TRBV6-5 combines with J gene TRBJ2-1; D not certain. CDR1 and CDR2 (germline): MNHEY, SVGAGI. The CDR3 runs to 14 residues. V dropped 8 bases and J dropped 7 bases, with 18 bases sitting between them. The DNA for the CDR3 is TGTGCCAGCGGACGGCGAAACAGCAGGAATGAGCAGTTCTTC. Residues: CASGRRNSRNEQFF.

On this clone: This clone may be a read error of a much larger clone one base away. Additional DNA sequences in this sample encode the identical CDR3. The rearrangement links TRBV7-9 to TRBJ2-5; no firm D call. CDR1 is SEHNR, CDR2 FQNEAQ, per germline (reference sequence). The V and J ends lost 1 base and 4 bases respectively, with 1 base between them. This CDR3 has 11 amino acids. The CDR3 loop reads CASSLVETQYF. The DNA of the CDR3 is TGTGCCAGCAGCTTAGTAGAGACCCAGTACTTC.

This chain links TRBV5-1 with TRBJ2-6, with D possibly TRBD2 on 6 matching bases. The CDR3 sequence is 18 residues long. From germline, CDR1 is SGHRS and CDR2 YFSETQ. Trimming removed 0 bases at V and 4 bases at J, with 17 bases between. As DNA, the CDR3 is TGCGCCAGCAGCTTGGGCGACGGGGGAGTTCAAGGGGCCAACGTCCTGACTTTC. Its translation is CASSLGDGGVQGANVLTF.

This clone appeared once. V gene TRBV2 combines with J gene TRBJ1-2; D is uncertain. Trimming left V 5 bases short and J 6 bases short, with 10 bases between. Germline V gene data show CDR1 as SNHLY and CDR2 as FYNNEI. The CDR3 runs to 12 residues. Here the CDR3 reads CASSPSADGYTF. The CDR3 DNA follows: TGTGCCAGCAGTCCGTCCGCGGATGGCTACACCTTC. Based on the CDR3 plus reference TRBV2 and TRBJ1-2, the full variable domain is EPEVTQTPSHQVTQMGQEVILRCVPISNHLYFYWYRQILGQKVEFLVSFYNNEISEKSEIFDDQFSVERPDGSNFTLKIRSTKLEDSAMYFCASSPSADGYTFGSGTRLTVV.